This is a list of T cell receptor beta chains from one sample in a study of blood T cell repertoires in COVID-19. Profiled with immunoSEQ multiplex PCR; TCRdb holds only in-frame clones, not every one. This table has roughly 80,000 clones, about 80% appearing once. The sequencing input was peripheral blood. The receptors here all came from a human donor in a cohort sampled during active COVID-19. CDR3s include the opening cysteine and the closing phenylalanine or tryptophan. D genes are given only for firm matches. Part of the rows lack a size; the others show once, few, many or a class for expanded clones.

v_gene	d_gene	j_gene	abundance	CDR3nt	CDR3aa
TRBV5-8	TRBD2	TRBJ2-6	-	TGTGCCAGCAGCCAGGGACTAGCGGGGGCTGGGGCCAACGTCCTGACTTTC	CASSQGLAGAGANVLTF
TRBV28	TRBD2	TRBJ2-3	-	TGTGCCAGCAGCGACCTACTAGCGGGGGGGGCAGATACGCAGTATTTT	CASSDLLAGGADTQYF
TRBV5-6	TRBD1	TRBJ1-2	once	TGTGCCAGCAGCTGGGGACAGGGGGATGGCTACACCTTC	CASSWGQGDGYTF
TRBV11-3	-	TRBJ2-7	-	TGTGCCAGCAGCTTAGGAGGGGGCGAGCAGTACTTC	CASSLGGGEQYF
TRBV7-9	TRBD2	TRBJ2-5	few	TGTGCCAGCAGCCACGGAAAATCGACGGGGAGGGAGGAGACCCAGTACTTC	CASSHGKSTGREETQYF
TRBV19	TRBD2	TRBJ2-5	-	TGTGCCAGTACCATATCGGGGCTAGCGGAAGAGACCCAGTACTTC	CASTISGLAEETQYF
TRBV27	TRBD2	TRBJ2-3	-	TGTGCCAGCAGTTTAAGGGTCTGGGCGCAACGGACTAGCTCGGGGGGCGTTGGTACGCAGTATTTT	CASSLRVWAQRTSSGGVGTQYF
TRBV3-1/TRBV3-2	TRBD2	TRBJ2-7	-	TGTGCCAGCAGCCAAGCTAGCGGTTTCTACGAGCAGTACTTC	CASSQASGFYEQYF
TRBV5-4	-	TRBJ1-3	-	TGTGCCAGCAGCTTGGATAACTCTGGAAACACCATATATTTT	CASSLDNSGNTIYF
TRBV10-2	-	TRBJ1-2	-	TGCGCCAGCAGTGAGACGGCAGCGCGGGGCGTCTACACCTTC	CASSETAARGVYTF
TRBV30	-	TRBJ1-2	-	TGTGCCTGGAGTGTACGGGGTAGCTATGGCTACACCTTC	CAWSVRGSYGYTF
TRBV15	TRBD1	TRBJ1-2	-	TGTGCCACCAGCAAAGACAGGGATGGCTACACCTTC	CATSKDRDGYTF
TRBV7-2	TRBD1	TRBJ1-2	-	TGTGCCAGCAGCTCAAGGACAGGGAAGAACTATGGCTACACCTTC	CASSSRTGKNYGYTF
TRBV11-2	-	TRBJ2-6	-	TGTGCAACCGAGTCTGGGGCCAACGTCCTGACTTTC	CATESGANVLTF
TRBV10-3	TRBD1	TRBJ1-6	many	TGTGCCATCAGTAGCAGACAGGGGGATTCACCCCTCCACTTT	CAISSRQGDSPLHF
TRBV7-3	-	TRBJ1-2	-	TGTGCCAGCAGCTTAACCGTGGGGGGGAAGGCCTATGGCTACACCTTC	CASSLTVGGKAYGYTF
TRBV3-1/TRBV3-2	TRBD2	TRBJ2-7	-	TGTGCCAGCAGCCAAGCGGGGGGGAGGGAGCAGTACTTC	CASSQAGGREQYF
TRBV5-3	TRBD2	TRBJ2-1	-	TGTGCCAGAAGCTTGTTTTTGGCGGGGGGTTCTCCCTACAATGAGCAGTTCTTC	CARSLFLAGGSPYNEQFF
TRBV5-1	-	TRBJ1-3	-	TGCGCCAGCAGCTTACTCCCCCCGGGTACTGGAAACACCATATATTTT	CASSLLPPGTGNTIYF
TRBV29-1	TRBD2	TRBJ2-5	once	TGCAGCGGGTATAGCGGGGGCCAAGAGACCCAGTACTTC	CSGYSGGQETQYF
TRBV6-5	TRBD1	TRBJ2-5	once	TGTGCCAGCAAATTACCAGGGGGAGAGACCCAGTACTTC	CASKLPGGETQYF
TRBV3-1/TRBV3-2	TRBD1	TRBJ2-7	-	TGTGCCAGCAGCCCGGGACAGGCCTTCGACGAGCAGTACTTC	CASSPGQAFDEQYF
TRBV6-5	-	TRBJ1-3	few	TGTGCCAGCAGGTCCTTCGCGGCCTCCGGAAACACCATATATTTT	CASRSFAASGNTIYF
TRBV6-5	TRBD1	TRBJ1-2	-	TGTGCCAGCAATTTGGGACAGGGGAGTTCCTATGGCTACACCTTC	CASNLGQGSSYGYTF
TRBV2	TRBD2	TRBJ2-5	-	TGTGCCAGCACCTCGAGGGAAGCTAGCGGGGGTTCAAGTATCGGGACCCAGTACTTC	CASTSREASGGSSIGTQYF
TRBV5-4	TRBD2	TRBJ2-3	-	TGTGCCAGCAGCAAAAGGTCAGCGGGGGGAAGCACAGATACGCAGTATTTT	CASSKRSAGGSTDTQYF
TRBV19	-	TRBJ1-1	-	TGTGCCAGTAGTATTTCTTGGAACACTGAAGCTTTCTTT	CASSISWNTEAFF
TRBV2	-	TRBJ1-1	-	TGTGCCAGCAGTGAAGGCGACCCACTAACTTTCTTT	CASSEGDPLTFF
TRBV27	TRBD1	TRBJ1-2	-	TGTGCCAGCAGGGGGACAGGAGGGGATGGCTACACCTTC	CASRGTGGDGYTF
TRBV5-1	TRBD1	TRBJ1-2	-	TGCGCCAGCAGCTCAGGGACAGGGGAGCAGCCTTATGGCTACACCTTC	CASSSGTGEQPYGYTF
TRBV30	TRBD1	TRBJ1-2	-	TGTGCCTCACAGGGGCTAAACTATGGCTACACCTTC	CASQGLNYGYTF
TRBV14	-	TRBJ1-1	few	TGTGCCAGCAACGCACAGGGAAATCCTGAAGCTTTCTTT	CASNAQGNPEAFF
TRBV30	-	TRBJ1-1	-	TGTGCCTGGAGGGTGGCGGGACTAAACACTGAAGCTTTCTTT	CAWRVAGLNTEAFF
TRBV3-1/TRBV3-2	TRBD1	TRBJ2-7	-	TGTGCCAGCAGTCCAGGGGGCCTAGCCTACGAGCAGTACTTC	CASSPGGLAYEQYF
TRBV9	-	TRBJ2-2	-	TGTGCCAGCAGCCCGAGGACAGTGCCAAACACCGGGGAGCTGTTTTTT	CASSPRTVPNTGELFF
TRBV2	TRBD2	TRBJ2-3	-	TGTGCCAGCAGGCGGACTAGCGGGGGGCGGGGCACAGATACGCAGTATTTT	CASRRTSGGRGTDTQYF
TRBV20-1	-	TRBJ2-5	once	TGCAGTGCTAGGGAGGAGACCCAGTACTTC	CSAREETQYF
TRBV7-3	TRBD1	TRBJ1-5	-	TGTGCCAGCAGCTCGTCGGACAGGGAGGGCAGCAATCAGCCCCAGCATTTT	CASSSSDREGSNQPQHF
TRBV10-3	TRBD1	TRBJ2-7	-	TGTGCCATCAGTGAGTTAAGAGACAGGGGGGAGCAGTACTTC	CAISELRDRGEQYF